This T cell receptor (beta chain) was identified during a study of T cell responses to AZD1222 COVID-19 vaccine. Study overall: Some second doses came at about 4 weeks and others at about 12 weeks; these were pooled.

Here immunoSEQ multiplex PCR was the method, and the copy in TCRdb shows in-frame clones only, minus some. The data show 95,000 to 150,000 clones, with over 75% seen just once and 1% to 1.5% held by the top ten. This CDR3 spans 14 amino acids. With V trimmed by 5 bases and J by 4 bases, 6 bases remained unmatched. The germline gives CDR1 SEHNR, CDR2 FQNEAQ (reference sequence). Overall study findings and caveats: Compared with day 0, the breadth and depth of the Spike-specific TCR repertoire rose significantly after two doses of AZD1222. Sampled repertoires all dated from after the peak T cell response.

As to this clone: Its specificity is not known.

This TCR derives from an adult in good health. The gene calls are TRBV7-9 and TRBJ2-7; 9 nucleotides agree with TRBD1. Sequences were derived from peripheral blood, sampled on day 0 of AZD1222 vaccination. CDR3 in amino acids: CASSLDRGSYEQYF. The CDR3 region has the DNA TGTGCCAGCAGCCTAGACAGGGGGTCGTACGAGCAGTACTTC. The whole variable domain, filled in from reference TRBV7-9 and TRBJ2-7, reads DTGVSQNPRHKITKRGQNVTFRCDPISEHNRLYWYRQTLGQGPEFLTYFQNEAQLEKSRLLSDRFSAERPKGSFSTLEIQRTEQGDSAMYLCASSLDRGSYEQYFGPGTRLTVT.